A single sample gave rise to the 21 T cell receptor beta chains below, sequenced in a study of blood T cell repertoires in COVID-19. Profiling relied on immunoSEQ multiplex PCR, and the TCRdb table lists in-frame clones only, not all of them. In the table there are roughly 400,000 clones, roughly 90% of which are singletons. Sequencing used PBMCs or T cells enriched from blood (not recorded which). These receptors were collected from a woman in her thirties or forties who had been exposed to COVID-19.

The rearrangement joins TRBV7-3 to TRBJ2-5; 15 bases agree with TRBD2. The germline V gene has CDR1 SGHTA and CDR2 FQGTGA. The CDR3 has 17 residues. The V and J ends lost 6 bases and 2 bases, in that order; junction bases with no gene match: 7. CDR3: CASRSPGLAGGQETQYF. CDR3 nucleotide sequence: TGTGCCAGCAGGTCCCCGGGACTAGCGGGGGGACAAGAGACCCAGTACTTC.

The chain joins TRBV6-1 to TRBJ1-6; no firm D call. Trimming shortened V by 3 bases and J by 0 bases, and 9 bases separated the two germline ends. Germline CDR1 is MNHNS and CDR2 is SASEGT. The CDR3 consists of 16 residues. The DNA of the CDR3 is TGTGCCAGCAGTGAGGGGAGCAGCTCCTATAATTCACCCCTCCACTTT. Its translation is CASSEGSSSYNSPLHF.

The chain uses TRBV19 and TRBJ1-1, with TRBD1 matching over 10 bases. The CDR3 spans 16 residues. CDR1 LNHDA and CDR2 SQIVND come from the germline V gene (reference sequence). The V segment lost 5 bases and the J segment 6 bases; nucleotides outside the gene matches: 12. The CDR3 is CASSPGQGLATAEAFF. The CDR3 bases are TGTGCCAGTAGTCCGGGACAGGGGTTGGCAACAGCTGAAGCTTTCTTT.

This chain uses TRBV2 with TRBJ1-1; no clear D gene. V lost 4 bases to trimming and J lost 0 bases, with 9 bases between them. The CDR3 runs 14 residues. Per the germline V gene, CDR1 is SNHLY and CDR2 is FYNNEI. As DNA, the CDR3 is TGTGCCAGCAGTGTGAAACAGTTGAACACTGAAGCTTTCTTT. Protein: CASSVKQLNTEAFF.

The gene calls are TRBV7-2 and TRBJ2-4; tentative D call: TRBD2 (6 bases). CDR3 length: 15 amino acids. The V gene's germline CDR1 is SGHTA and CDR2 FQGNSA. The V and J ends lost 1 base and 3 bases respectively, with 10 bases between them. CDR3 DNA: TGTGCCAGCAGCTTAGACGGGAGTAGCAAAAACATTCAGTACTTC. Translation gives CASSLDGSSKNIQYF.

The chain is built from TRBV6-5 and TRBJ1-2; D unclear. This CDR3 is 14 amino acids long. The V gene's germline CDR1 is MNHEY and CDR2 SVGAGI. Trimming pared 6 bases from V and 6 bases from J, leaving 17 bases between. The CDR3 DNA follows: TGTGCCAGCAGCTCCTGGGCGGGGAAGGATGGCTACACCTTC. Residues: CASSSWAGKDGYTF.

This sequence joins TRBV15 and TRBJ1-6; maybe TRBD1 (6 bases). Trimming took 6 bases from V and 0 from J, leaving 9 bases between them. Germline V lookup: CDR1 LNHNV, CDR2 YYDKDF (reference sequence). This CDR3 is 15 amino acids long. CDR3: CATSTGSSYNSPLHF. The CDR3, as DNA: TGTGCCACCAGTACAGGGTCCTCCTATAATTCACCCCTCCACTTT.

The rearrangement joins TRBV19 to TRBJ2-5; D remains unclear. Trimming stripped 1 base from V and 10 bases from J, with 7 bases between. The CDR3 totals 11 residues. Germline V gives CDR1 LNHDA, CDR2 SQIVND (reference sequence). The CDR3 bases are TGTGCCAGTAGTATAGGCGGAATCCAGTACTTC. Amino acid sequence: CASSIGGIQYF.

This chain uses TRBV24-1 with TRBJ2-1, with D possibly TRBD1 on 5 matching bases. The V and J ends lost 0 bases and 7 bases respectively, with 15 bases between them. The germline V gene has CDR1 KGHDR and CDR2 SFDVKD. This CDR3 has 16 amino acids. The CDR3 DNA reads TGTGCCACCAGTGATTTGGCAGGGAAGGAGTGGAATGAGCAGTTCTTC. The encoded protein is CATSDLAGKEWNEQFF.

This chain connects TRBV2 to TRBJ2-1; 8 bases fit TRBD2. V shed 4 bases and J 2 bases; nucleotides not matched to a gene: 4. Germline assignment: CDR1 SNHLY and CDR2 FYNNEI. The CDR3 is 15 residues long. The CDR3 region is CASSGGRGAYNEQFF. The CDR3 bases are TGTGCCAGCAGTGGTGGGCGGGGGGCCTACAATGAGCAGTTCTTC.

The chain couples TRBV7-9 to TRBJ1-6; TRBD1 is a possible D gene (6 bases). V was pared by 5 bases and J by 5 bases, with 10 bases between. The CDR3 spans 14 residues. Germline V gene data show CDR1 as SEHNR and CDR2 as FQNEAQ (reference sequence). CDR3 residues: CASSAQGNNSPLHF. DNA of the CDR3: TGTGCCAGCAGCGCACAGGGAAATAATTCACCCCTCCACTTT. The full variable domain, with the rest looked up from reference TRBV7-9 and TRBJ1-6, is DTGVSQNPRHKITKRGQNVTFRCDPISEHNRLYWYRQTLGQGPEFLTYFQNEAQLEKSRLLSDRFSAERPKGSFSTLEIQRTEQGDSAMYLCASSAQGNNSPLHFGNGTRLTVT.

J is TRBJ2-1 and V is TRBV27, with 8 bases lining up with TRBD2. Losses at the gene ends were 2 bases for V and 7 bases for J; bases not matched to a gene: 7. Germline CDR1 is MNHEY and CDR2 is SMNVEV (reference sequence). The CDR3 sequence is 15 residues long. The CDR3 DNA sequence: TGTGCCAGCAGTTTACCCGGGACTAGGGGGAATGAGCAGTTCTTC. This sequence encodes CASSLPGTRGNEQFF.

This rearrangement joins TRBV5-4 to TRBJ1-3; D is undetermined. The CDR3 is 12 residues long. V lost 2 bases and J 3 bases, leaving 3 bases between the germline ends. Germline V lookup: CDR1 SGHNT, CDR2 YYREEE (reference sequence). The DNA for the CDR3 is TGTGCCAGCAGCTTATATGGAAACACCATATATTTT. Protein sequence: CASSLYGNTIYF.

The chain recombines TRBV5-1 with TRBJ2-2; 8 positions match TRBD2. From germline, CDR1 is SGHRS and CDR2 YFSETQ. V shed 9 bases and J 4 bases; nucleotides not matched to a gene: 11. CDR3 length: 15 residues. CDR3 bases: TGCGCCACTACGCGCGGGAGGCAAGGCACCGGGGAGCTGTTTTTT. As protein: CATTRGRQGTGELFF.

This clone was seen just once. The sample has other DNA sequences that encode this CDR3 too. V is TRBV5-1 and J is TRBJ1-5; TRBD1 agrees at 8 bases. Germline V gene sequence: CDR1 SGHRS, CDR2 YFSETQ. The CDR3 has 14 amino acids. V lost 5 bases and J lost 2; bases outside the gene matches: 3. The CDR3 DNA sequence: TGCGCCAGCAGTTTGACAGGGGGCAATCAGCCCCAGCATTTT. This sequence encodes CASSLTGGNQPQHF.

V and J are TRBV6-5 and TRBJ1-1, with D possibly matching TRBD1 (5 bases). The CDR3 runs 15 residues. CDR1 is MNHEY, CDR2 SVGAGI, per germline. Trimming removed 0 bases from V and 4 bases from J, with 12 bases in between. CDR3 protein: CASSYSGIGATEAFF. The DNA for the CDR3 is TGTGCCAGCAGTTACTCGGGGATAGGGGCCACTGAAGCTTTCTTT.

V gene TRBV19 combines with J gene TRBJ1-3; 7 nucleotides agree with TRBD1. Trimming cost V 3 bases and J 4 bases; bases outside gene matches: 9. The germline CDR1 and CDR2 sequences are LNHDA and SQIVND (reference sequence). CDR3 length: 16 amino acids. The CDR3 region has the DNA TGTGCCAGTAGTATTCAACAGGGGATGGGCGGAAACACCATATATTTT. Its protein is CASSIQQGMGGNTIYF.

The chain employs TRBV5-5 and TRBJ1-1, with 7 bases aligning to TRBD1. The CDR3 runs 15 residues. Per germline, CDR1 SGHKS and CDR2 YYEKEE (reference sequence). Trimming at V came to 5 bases and at J to 0 bases, leaving 7 bases not matched to a gene. In DNA, the CDR3 is TGTGCCAGCAGGAGAACAGGGGATTTGAACACTGAAGCTTTCTTT. Amino acids: CASRRTGDLNTEAFF.

This chain joins TRBV7-9 and TRBJ1-1, with no clear D. This CDR3 comprises 15 residues. V dropped 2 bases and J dropped 0 bases, with 10 bases sitting between them. Germline V CDR1 and CDR2: SEHNR, FQNEAQ (reference sequence). The CDR3 loop is CASSLYSHMNTEAFF. CDR3 DNA sequence: TGTGCCAGCAGCTTATACAGCCACATGAACACTGAAGCTTTCTTT.

The chain combines TRBV7-3 with TRBJ1-1, with 10 bases fitting TRBD1. This CDR3 is built from 13 residues. The germline CDR1 and CDR2 sequences are SGHTA and FQGTGA. Unmatched junction bases numbered 3, after V lost 5 bases and J lost 6 bases. The DNA for the CDR3 is TGTGCCAGCAGCCCGACAGGGGGCTCTGAAGCTTTCTTT. Protein product: CASSPTGGSEAFF.

The sample holds one count of this clone. The CDR3 here is CASSFSWAELGPGNTIYF. As DNA, the CDR3 is TGTGCCAGCAGCTTTTCCTGGGCTGAGCTGGGCCCGGGAAACACCATATATTTT. The rearrangement uses TRBV12-1 and TRBJ1-3; no check of the table's D call, TRBD1, against the DNA was made. TRBV12-1 is described as a pseudogene. The CDR3 is made up of 18 amino acids.